One sample yielded the 32 T cell receptor beta chains listed below, sequenced in a study of breast tumors, draining lymph nodes, adjacent tissues. Axillary draining lymph nodes of breast cancer patients supplied the node samples. TCRdb re-derived calls from the multiplex PCR reads in MiXCR, one entry per CDR3 protein. The table has some 140,000 distinct CDR3 sequences, 21% seen once. Sequenced input: axillary lymph node tissue. These receptors were obtained from a female donor with breast cancer. Some clones in this sample may be carry-over from other donors' samples.

A remark on this clonotype: Being one base from a much bigger clone, this may be a read error. The chain couples TRBV6-5 to TRBJ2-1, with unresolved D. Germline loops: CDR1 MNHEY, CDR2 SVGAGI. The CDR3 has 18 amino acids. V was clipped by 0 bases and J by 0 bases, with 15 bases between them. CDR3 region: CASSYSLPSASSYNEQFF. For the CDR3, the DNA is TGTGCCAGCAGTTACTCGCTCCCCAGCGCCAGCTCCTACAATGAGCAGTTCTTC.

This clonotype was observed at least ten times. V is TRBV9 and J is TRBJ1-3, with 7 bases that match TRBD1. The junction had 6 bases not matched to a gene; V was cut back by 4 bases and J by 2 bases. The V gene's germline CDR1 is SGDLS and CDR2 YYNGEE. There are 15 residues in the CDR3. The CDR3 DNA reads as TGTGCCAGCAGCCCCCGGACAGGAGCTGGAAACACCATATATTTT. It codes for CASSPRTGAGNTIYF.

This clonotype was detected ten times or more. The rearrangement links TRBV12-3 or TRBV12-4 to TRBJ2-7; perhaps D is TRBD1 or TRBD2 (5 bases each). The CDR3 is 14 residues long. Trimming took off 6 bases at V and 3 bases at J, with 15 bases between the two ends. CDR3 DNA sequence: TGTGCCAGCAGCCCCCGGGGCGCAAACTACGAGCAGTACTTC. Its translation is CASSPRGANYEQYF.

Note on this clonotype: The final CDR3 position lacks the conserved phenylalanine or tryptophan, pointing to a likely read error. The gene calls are TRBV28 and TRBJ2-6; 8 positions agree with TRBD2. The CDR3 extends over 17 amino acids. The V and J ends lost 4 bases and 2 bases, in that order; junction bases with no gene match: 7. CDR1 MDHEN and CDR2 SYDVKM come from the germline V gene. For the CDR3, the DNA is TGTGCCAGCAGTTCAGCGGGAGCCGGGGCTGGGGCCAACGTCCTGACTATC. Translated: CASSSAGAGAGANVLTI.

The chain employs TRBV5-1 and TRBJ2-6, with D unclear. Per germline, CDR1 SGHRS and CDR2 YFSETQ. V was clipped by 3 bases and J by 1 base, with 11 bases between them. The CDR3 runs 16 residues. The CDR3 spells CASSSSKQSGANVLTF. CDR3 DNA sequence: TGCGCCAGCAGCTCCTCCAAGCAATCTGGGGCCAACGTCCTGACTTTC.

In its sample, this clonotype was seen a few times. One junction end disagrees with the germline gene, perhaps due to a read error. This chain joins TRBV11-2 and TRBJ2-1; the D gene is possibly TRBD2 (6 bases). Germline loops: CDR1 SGHAT, CDR2 FQNNGV. This CDR3 has 16 amino acids. CDR3 nucleotides: TGTGTCAGCAGCTTAGGCAGTGGGGGAGGTAGTAGGGAGCAGTTCTTC. Translated: CVSSLGSGGGSREQFF.

This clonotype was found many times. This chain joins TRBV11-2 and TRBJ2-7; 11 bases agree with TRBD1. V shed 8 bases and J 0 bases; nucleotides not matched to a gene: 9. This CDR3 is built from 16 residues. The germline V gene has CDR1 SGHAT and CDR2 FQNNGV. CDR3 in amino acids: CASLTVGTGGSYEQYF. CDR3 coding DNA: TGTGCCAGCCTGACAGTGGGGACAGGGGGCTCCTACGAGCAGTACTTC.

This chain uses TRBV28 with TRBJ2-2, with D maybe TRBD2 (6 bases). The CDR3 has 14 residues. V lost 5 bases, J lost 6 bases, and 13 bases lay in between. Germline V gene sequence: CDR1 MDHEN, CDR2 SYDVKM. The CDR3 DNA follows: TGTGCCAGCAGTGAAGCTAGCGCGGCCGGGGAGCTGTTTTTT. Translation gives CASSEASAAGELFF.

This clonotype was observed a handful of times. The genes are TRBV24-1 and TRBJ1-4; D ambiguous. V lost 3 bases, J lost 3 bases, and 13 bases lay in between. The CDR3 covers 16 residues. Germline V gene sequence: CDR1 KGHDR, CDR2 SFDVKD. The CDR3 region is CATSDPKDLANEKLFF. As DNA, the CDR3 is TGTGCCACCAGTGATCCCAAGGACCTAGCTAATGAAAAACTGTTTTTT.

This clonotype came up many times. V gene TRBV19 combines with J gene TRBJ1-6, with a tentative D call TRBD1 (6 bases). Trimming removed 7 bases from V and 3 bases from J, with 16 bases in between. The CDR3 has 16 amino acids. The germline V gene has CDR1 LNHDA and CDR2 SQIVND (reference sequence). The CDR3 DNA is TGTGCCAGTACCCCAGGAGGGGGATTCTATAATTCACCCCTCCACTTT. Translation gives CASTPGGGFYNSPLHF. The full variable domain, its missing parts supplied by reference TRBV19 and TRBJ1-6, is DGGITQSPKYLFRKEGQNVTLSCEQNLNHDAMYWYRQDPGQGLRLIYYSQIVNDFQKGDIAEGYSVSREKKESFPLTVTSAQKNPTAFYLCASTPGGGFYNSPLHFGNGTRLTVT.

At least ten counts were recorded for this clonotype. The chain employs TRBV10-3 and TRBJ2-1, with D uncertain. The length of the CDR3 is 13 residues. V was cut by 2 bases and J by 5 bases, with 7 bases left in between. The germline V gene has CDR1 ENHRY and CDR2 SYGVKD. The CDR3 loop is CAISERANNEQFF. The CDR3 DNA is TGTGCCATCAGTGAGCGAGCAAACAATGAGCAGTTCTTC.

This clonotype was observed at least ten times. J is TRBJ2-3 and V is TRBV6-6, with 14 bases that match TRBD2. Germline CDR1 is MNHNY and CDR2 is SVGAGI (reference sequence). V gave up 6 bases and J gave up 2 bases; unmatched junction bases: 13. This CDR3 is 19 amino acids long. Written as DNA, the CDR3 is TGTGCCAGCAGCGCACTTTCTCCGGGACTAGCGGGAGCCACAGATACGCAGTATTTT. This sequence encodes CASSALSPGLAGATDTQYF.

This clonotype showed up many times. This chain links TRBV7-8 with TRBJ2-5; 7 nucleotides match TRBD1. The CDR3 sequence is 14 residues long. Germline V lookup: CDR1 SGHVS, CDR2 FQNEAQ. J gave up 5 bases and V 5 bases, and 8 bases lay outside the gene matches. The CDR3 nucleotides are TGTGCCAGCAGCCCGGACAGGATCAGTGAGACCCAGTACTTC. This sequence encodes CASSPDRISETQYF.

The chain employs TRBV28 and TRBJ2-1, with a weak D call TRBD2 (7 bases). The CDR3 spans 15 residues. The V end was cut by 5 bases, the J end by 0 bases, with 11 bases between. Germline V lookup: CDR1 MDHEN, CDR2 SYDVKM. The CDR3 here is CASSVRGGSYNEQFF. CDR3 coding DNA: TGTGCCAGCAGTGTTAGGGGGGGCTCCTACAATGAGCAGTTCTTC.

In its sample, this clonotype was seen many times. The rearrangement joins TRBV5-5 to TRBJ2-7; 9 bases are shared with TRBD2. The trim removed 2 bases at V and 6 bases at J, leaving 6 bases unmatched. The CDR3 is made up of 14 amino acids. CDR1 SGHKS and CDR2 YYEKEE come from the germline V gene (reference sequence). The CDR3 nucleotides are TGTGCCAGCAGCTTTGATCTAGCGGGATTCGAGCAGTACTTC. Translated, it gives CASSFDLAGFEQYF. The complete variable domain, with remaining parts taken from reference TRBV5-5 and TRBJ2-7, reads DAGVTQSPTHLIKTRGQQVTLRCSPISGHKSVSWYQQVLGQGPQFIFQYYEKEERGRGNFPDRFSARQFPNYSSELNVNALLLGDSALYLCASSFDLAGFEQYFGPGTRLTVT.

In DNA, the CDR3 is TGCAGTGCTGTTACCCCCCCGGGACTAGCGGGAGGAGAGACCCAGTACTTC. Amino acid sequence: CSAVTPPGLAGGETQYF. The genes are TRBV20-1 and TRBJ2-5; TRBD2 matches 15 bases. Germline loops: CDR1 DFQATT, CDR2 SNEGSKA (reference sequence). V dropped 5 bases and J dropped 4; count of bases not matched to a gene: 11. This CDR3 spans 17 amino acids.

This clonotype has ten or more counts. The rearrangement uses TRBV12-3 or TRBV12-4 and TRBJ2-2, with a possible D match to TRBD1 (6 bases). The CDR3 is made up of 14 amino acids. V shed 6 bases and J shed 5 bases, with 13 bases lying between them. The CDR3 nucleotides read TGTGCCAGCAGCGGGACACTCGCAACCGGGGAGCTGTTTTTT. Amino acid sequence: CASSGTLATGELFF.

This clonotype was seen many times. This chain uses TRBV2 with TRBJ2-7; no definite D call. Germline CDR1 and CDR2: SNHLY and FYNNEI. This CDR3 spans 14 amino acids. V was clipped by 2 bases and J by 5 bases, with 13 bases between them. CDR3 sequence: CASSEFGSTDEQYF. The DNA for the CDR3 is TGTGCCAGCAGTGAATTTGGCAGTACGGACGAGCAGTACTTC. The variable domain in full, completed from reference TRBV2 and TRBJ2-7, reads EPEVTQTPSHQVTQMGQEVILRCVPISNHLYFYWYRQILGQKVEFLVSFYNNEISEKSEIFDDQFSVERPDGSNFTLKIRSTKLEDSAMYFCASSEFGSTDEQYFGPGTRLTVT.

The genes are TRBV28 and TRBJ2-4; D possibly corresponds to TRBD1 (6 bases). V lost 3 bases and J 0 bases, leaving 18 bases between the germline ends. The CDR3 length is 18 residues. CDR1 and CDR2 from the germline V gene are MDHEN and SYDVKM. The CDR3: CASSLRQGYGLAKNIQYF. Written as DNA, the CDR3 is TGTGCCAGCAGTTTGCGGCAGGGGTACGGATTAGCCAAAAACATTCAGTACTTC.

The chain uses TRBV6-6 and TRBJ2-5; D is possibly TRBD2 (6 bases). V was trimmed by 0 bases and J by 5 bases, leaving 13 bases between them. Germline V gene data show CDR1 as MNHNY and CDR2 as SVGAGI (reference sequence). The CDR3 contains 15 residues. The CDR3 loop reads CASSYSEGTWETQYF. CDR3 DNA sequence: TGTGCCAGCAGTTACTCGGAGGGGACGTGGGAGACCCAGTACTTC.

This clonotype has at least ten counts. The chain employs TRBV5-8 and TRBJ1-3, with D hard to call. Germline V lookup: CDR1 SGHTS, CDR2 YDEGEE. This CDR3 region has 13 residues. V gave up 1 base and J gave up 4 bases, with 6 bases separating them. The CDR3: CASSLNIGNTIYF. In DNA form, the CDR3 reads TGTGCCAGCAGCTTGAATATCGGAAACACCATATATTTT.

This clonotype has a count of ten or more. The rearrangement joins TRBV7-2 to TRBJ2-7; 8 positions agree with TRBD2. The CDR3 loop spans 15 amino acids. V lost 1 base and J lost 3; bases outside the gene matches: 5. The germline V gene has CDR1 SGHTA and CDR2 FQGNSA. CDR3 amino acids: CASSLGGTSIYEQYF. The CDR3 DNA sequence: TGTGCCAGCAGCTTAGGGGGGACTAGTATCTACGAGCAGTACTTC.

This clonotype was seen repeatedly, ten times or more. The chain joins TRBV4-1 to TRBJ1-3; TRBD1 matches 8 bases. With 7 bases clipped from V and 2 bases from J, the junction kept 7 bases outside the gene matches. CDR1 MGHRA and CDR2 YSYEKL come from the germline V gene. CDR3 length: 15 amino acids. CDR3 nucleotide sequence: TGCGCCAGCAACAGAGGGACAGGAGCTGGAAACACCATATATTTT. This translates into CASNRGTGAGNTIYF.

Concerning this clonotype itself: Given a much more abundant clone one base away, this may be a read error. The rearrangement links TRBV28 to TRBJ2-7; D ambiguous. The germline V gene encodes CDR1 MDHEN and CDR2 SYDVKM. The ends were cut back, 6 bases at V and 5 bases at J, with 17 bases in the middle. The CDR3 has 14 amino acids. CDR3 sequence: CASSRAVPLHEQYF. The CDR3 DNA reads TGTGCCAGCAGCCGTGCGGTCCCACTCCACGAGCAGTACTTC.

This clonotype was recorded many times. This CDR3 reads CASRPIDRDSHEQYF. The CDR3 nucleotides are TGTGCCAGTAGGCCAATCGACAGGGATTCCCACGAGCAGTACTTC. The gene calls are TRBV19 and TRBJ2-7; 7 nucleotides match TRBD1. V was pared by 6 bases and J by 5 bases, with 13 bases of the junction left unmatched. The CDR3 consists of 15 residues. Germline CDR1 and CDR2: LNHDA and SQIVND (reference sequence).

This clonotype came up many times. This chain uses TRBV7-9 with TRBJ2-5; 9 bases map to TRBD2. The germline CDR1 and CDR2 sequences are SEHNR and FQNEAQ (reference sequence). Trimming removed 1 base from V and 4 bases from J; junction bases left unmatched: 4. The CDR3 loop spans 15 amino acids. The CDR3 sequence: CASSLGGRALETQYF. The CDR3 bases are TGTGCCAGCAGCTTAGGCGGGAGGGCCCTAGAGACCCAGTACTTC.

With regard to this clonotype: With a much larger clone just one base away, this may be a read error. The CDR3 reads CASSVQSTGGLFF. The DNA for the CDR3 is TGCGCCAGCAGCGTCCAGTCGACCGGGGGGCTGTTTTTT. This sequence joins TRBV4-1 and TRBJ2-2; a possible D gene is TRBD2 (6 bases). Per germline, CDR1 MGHRA and CDR2 YSYEKL. CDR3 size: 13 residues.

The sample holds many counts of this clonotype. The CDR3 here is CASSLPTGTSGDRYSYEQYF. As DNA, the CDR3 is TGTGCCAGCAGTTTGCCAACCGGGACTAGCGGGGACCGTTACTCCTACGAGCAGTACTTC. The chain uses TRBV6-6 and TRBJ2-7; TRBD2 agrees at 13 bases. Germline CDR1 reads MNHNY; CDR2 reads SVGAGI (reference sequence). The CDR3 contains 20 residues. With V trimmed by 4 bases and J by 0 bases, 15 bases remained unmatched.

This clonotype appeared many times. This rearrangement joins TRBV20-1 to TRBJ2-3, with 12 positions matching TRBD2. The CDR3 extends over 16 amino acids. Losses at the gene ends were 0 bases for V and 4 bases for J; bases not matched to a gene: 5. The germline gives CDR1 DFQATT, CDR2 SNEGSKA (reference sequence). CDR3: CSAREASGRVADTQYF. CDR3 DNA sequence: TGCAGTGCTAGAGAAGCTAGCGGGAGGGTAGCAGATACGCAGTATTTT.

Remarks on this clonotype: Just one base apart from a much larger clone, this may be a read error. CDR3: CSASSRGAAQYF. The CDR3 nucleotides are TGCAGTGCTAGTTCCCGGGGGGCTGCGCAGTATTTT. This rearrangement joins TRBV20-1 to TRBJ2-3; D might be TRBD2 (7 bases). The V gene lost 3 bases and the J gene lost 10 bases, with 14 bases spanning the gap. The CDR3 spans 12 residues. Germline values: CDR1 DFQATT, CDR2 SNEGSKA (reference sequence).

On this clonotype: Since a much larger clone is just one base distant, this may be a read error. The V gene is TRBV30, the J gene TRBJ2-7; tentative D call: TRBD1 (6 bases). The CDR3 has 15 residues. CDR1 is GTSNPN and CDR2 is SVGIG in the germline V gene (reference sequence). V shed 4 bases and J shed 4 bases, with 20 bases lying between them. The CDR3 reads CAWTSSQGQGYEQYF. DNA for the CDR3: TGTGCCTGGACCTCTAGTCAGGGACAAGGGTACGAGCAGTACTTC.

Many counts were recorded for this clonotype. In DNA, the CDR3 is TGTGCCAGCAGCCAAGAACGGGACTACTCTTACAATGAGCAGTTCTTC. It encodes CASSQERDYSYNEQFF. The chain links TRBV4-2 to TRBJ2-1, with 7 bases aligning to TRBD2. The germline gives CDR1 LGHNA, CDR2 YNFKEQ. CDR3 length: 16 residues. J was trimmed by 4 bases and V by 0 bases; bases with no gene match: 6.